A selection of T cell receptor beta chains follows, all from one sample in a study of cytotoxic CD8 clonotypes in ibrutinib-treated CLL. The repertoire was sequenced with immunoSEQ multiplex PCR; TCRdb's copy has only in-frame clones and lacks some. The sample lists 55,000 to 80,000 clones, 90% occurring once. The sample here was PBMCs, taken after 12 months of ibrutinib treatment. The receptors were gathered from a human donor with chronic lymphocytic leukemia. Both conserved end residues are part of each CDR3. The order of the fields is J gene, V gene, CDR3 protein.

TRBJ2-3	TRBV5-4	CASSLLTVADTQYF
TRBJ2-1	TRBV7-7	CASSLGTSGTDEQFF
TRBJ1-5	TRBV9	CASSLGTGNQPQHF
TRBJ1-1	TRBV18	CASGQGQGNTEAFF
TRBJ2-1	TRBV19	CASTSRDMTTYNEQFF
TRBJ1-2	TRBV27	CASSLSPTGRYGYTF
TRBJ2-3	TRBV29-1	CSAHRGDTDTQYF
TRBJ2-7	TRBV7-2	CASSYGTGANNEQYF
TRBJ2-7	TRBV11-3	CASGRLAGTYEQYF
TRBJ1-2	TRBV28	CASSRQGLHGYTF
TRBJ2-3	TRBV4-1	CASSQVPRPSTDTQYF
TRBJ1-1	TRBV19	CAIADGQGARGTEAFF
TRBJ1-3	TRBV5-4	CASSQNAGLRNTIYF